The sequence of this T cell receptor (beta chain) was determined in a study of Graves' ophthalmopathy and Graves' hyperthyroidism. RNA served as the template for amplifying TCR beta CDR3 regions. First-round RT-PCR relied on HTBI primers, and a second-round multiplex PCR came next. A single record per CDR3 protein comes from TCRdb applying MiXCR to the multiplex PCR reads. The sample shows about 420,000 distinct CDR3 sequences, roughly 20% of them seen only once. This clonotype was recorded many times. One end of the junction is discordant with germline, which a read error may explain. The CDR3 covers 15 residues. Germline V lookup: CDR1 SGHVS, CDR2 FQNEAQ.

This clonotype originated in a woman aged 18-29 years with stable Graves' hyperthyroidism. The V gene is TRBV7-8, the J gene TRBJ2-7; D possibly uses TRBD1 or TRBD2 (7 bases each). Sequencing used peripheral blood. The CDR3 loop is CASSQGGRRTYEQHF. CDR3 bases: TGTGCCAGCAGCCAGGGGGGGAGAAGAACCTACGAGCAGCACTTC. Filled out from reference TRBV7-8 and TRBJ2-7, the complete variable domain reads GAGVSQSPRYKVAKRGQDVALRCDPISGHVSLFWYQQALGQGPEFLTYFQNEAQLDKSGLPSDRFFAERPEGSVSTLKIQRTQQEDSAVYLCASSQGGRRTYEQHFGPGTRLTVT.